This TCR beta chain was documented in a study of blood T cell repertoires in COVID-19. Some clones are missing from TCRdb's copy, which holds only in-frame ones; the method was immunoSEQ multiplex PCR. The sample comprises approximately 360,000 clones, 88% of which are singletons, and over 0.9% rests with the top ten. V was clipped by 2 bases and J by 7 bases; unmatched bases: 12. From germline, CDR1 is MNHNS and CDR2 SASEGT. This CDR3 is 17 amino acids long. The chain combines TRBV6-1 with TRBJ1-5, with 9 bases identical to TRBD1. The source material was PBMCs or T cells enriched from blood (not recorded which). This TCR derives from a woman in her 30s with acute COVID-19. Here the CDR3 DNA reads TGTGCCAGCAGTGAACCGGCCGGAACAGGGGGCTGGCAGCCCCAGCATTTT. This gives the protein CASSEPAGTGGWQPQHF.